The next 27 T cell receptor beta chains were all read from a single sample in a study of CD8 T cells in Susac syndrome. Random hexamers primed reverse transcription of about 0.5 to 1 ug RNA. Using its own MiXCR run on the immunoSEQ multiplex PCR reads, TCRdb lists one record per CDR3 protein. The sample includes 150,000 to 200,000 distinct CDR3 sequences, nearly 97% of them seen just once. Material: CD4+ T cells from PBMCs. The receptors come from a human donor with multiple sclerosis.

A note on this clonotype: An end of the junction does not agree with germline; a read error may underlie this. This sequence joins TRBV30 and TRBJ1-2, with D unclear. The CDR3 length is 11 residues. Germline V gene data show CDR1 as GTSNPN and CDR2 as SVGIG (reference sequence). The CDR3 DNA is TGTGCCTGGAGTGTACAGCGGGTCTGGGCCTTC. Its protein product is CAWSVQRVWAF.

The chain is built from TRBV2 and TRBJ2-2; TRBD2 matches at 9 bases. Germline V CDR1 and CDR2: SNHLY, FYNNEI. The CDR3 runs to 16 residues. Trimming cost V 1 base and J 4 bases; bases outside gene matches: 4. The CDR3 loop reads CASSEGGGARTGELFF. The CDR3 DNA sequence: TGTGCCAGCAGTGAAGGCGGGGGGGCACGCACCGGGGAGCTGTTTTTT.

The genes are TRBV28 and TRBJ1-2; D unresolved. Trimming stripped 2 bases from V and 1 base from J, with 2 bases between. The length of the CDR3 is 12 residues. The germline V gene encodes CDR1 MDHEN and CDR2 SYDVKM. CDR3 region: CASSLLNYGYTF. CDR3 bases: TGTGCCAGCAGTTTACTTAACTATGGCTACACCTTC.

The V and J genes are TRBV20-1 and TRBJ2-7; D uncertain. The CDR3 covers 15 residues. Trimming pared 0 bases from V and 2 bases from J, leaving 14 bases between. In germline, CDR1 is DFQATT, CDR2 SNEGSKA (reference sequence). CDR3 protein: CSARDSRPGTYEQYF. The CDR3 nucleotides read TGCAGTGCTAGAGATTCCAGGCCTGGTACCTACGAGCAGTACTTC.

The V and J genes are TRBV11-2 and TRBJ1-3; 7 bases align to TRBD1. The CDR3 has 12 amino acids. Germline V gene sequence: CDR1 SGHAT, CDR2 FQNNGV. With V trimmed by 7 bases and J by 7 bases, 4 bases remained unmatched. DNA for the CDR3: TGTGCCAGCACCCAGGGGGGCAACACCATATATTTT. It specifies CASTQGGNTIYF.

CDR3 bases: TGTGCCTGGAGTCAGGGGTGGGACACCGGGGAGCTGTTTTTT. Translating it yields CAWSQGWDTGELFF. This chain joins TRBV30 and TRBJ2-2; D is possibly TRBD1 (6 bases). This CDR3 is built from 14 residues. Germline lookup yields CDR1 GTSNPN and CDR2 SVGIG (reference sequence). V shed 2 bases and J shed 3 bases, with 10 bases lying between them.

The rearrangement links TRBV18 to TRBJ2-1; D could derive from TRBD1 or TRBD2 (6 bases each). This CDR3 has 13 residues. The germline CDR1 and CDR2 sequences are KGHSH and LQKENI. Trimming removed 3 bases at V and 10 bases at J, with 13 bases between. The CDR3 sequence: CASSPRGPGEQFF. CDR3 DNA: TGTGCCAGCTCACCCCGGGGGCCGGGGGAGCAGTTCTTC.

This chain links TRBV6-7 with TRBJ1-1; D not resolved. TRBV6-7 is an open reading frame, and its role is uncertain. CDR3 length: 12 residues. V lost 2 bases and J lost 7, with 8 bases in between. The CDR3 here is CASSYGGGEAFF. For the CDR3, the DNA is TGTGCCAGCAGTTACGGCGGTGGTGAAGCTTTCTTT.

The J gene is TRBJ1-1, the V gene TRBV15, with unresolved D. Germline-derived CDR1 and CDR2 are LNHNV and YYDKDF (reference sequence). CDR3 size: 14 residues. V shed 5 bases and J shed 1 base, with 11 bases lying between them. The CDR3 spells CATSFRLGNTEAFF. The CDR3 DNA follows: TGTGCCACCAGCTTCCGGTTGGGGAACACTGAAGCTTTCTTT. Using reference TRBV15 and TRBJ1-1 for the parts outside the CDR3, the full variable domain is DAMVIQNPRYQVTQFGKPVTLSCSQTLNHNVMYWYQQKSSQAPKLLFHYYDKDFNNEADTPDNFQSRRPNTSFCFLDIRSPGLGDTAMYLCATSFRLGNTEAFFGQGTRLTVV.

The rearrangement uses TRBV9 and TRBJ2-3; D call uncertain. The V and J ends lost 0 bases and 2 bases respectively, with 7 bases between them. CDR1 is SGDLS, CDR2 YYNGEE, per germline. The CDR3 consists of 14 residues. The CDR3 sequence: CASSVEPFTDTQYF. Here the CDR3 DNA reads TGTGCCAGCAGCGTAGAACCCTTCACAGATACGCAGTATTTT.

CDR3 sequence (DNA): TGTGCCAGCTTCTTCCCGGGTACGCAGTATTTT. Encoded protein: CASFFPGTQYF. This chain links TRBV2 with TRBJ2-3; no clear D gene. The CDR3 spans 11 residues. With 8 bases removed from V and 8 bases from J, the gap between germline ends came to 11 bases. Germline assignment: CDR1 SNHLY and CDR2 FYNNEI.

In DNA, the CDR3 is TGTGCCAGCAACCTGGTGGGGACCGGGGAGCTGTTTTTT. Translating it yields CASNLVGTGELFF. The rearrangement joins TRBV27 to TRBJ2-2; D not certain. The germline V gene encodes CDR1 MNHEY and CDR2 SMNVEV (reference sequence). The V end lost 7 bases, the J end lost 5 bases, and 11 bases lay between the germline ends. The CDR3 is 13 residues long.

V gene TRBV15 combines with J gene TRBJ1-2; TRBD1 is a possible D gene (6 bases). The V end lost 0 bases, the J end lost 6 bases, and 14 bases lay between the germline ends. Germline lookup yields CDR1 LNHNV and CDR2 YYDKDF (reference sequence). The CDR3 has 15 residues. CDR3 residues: CATSREWGQGHGYTF. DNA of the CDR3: TGTGCCACCAGCAGAGAATGGGGGCAGGGACATGGCTACACCTTC.

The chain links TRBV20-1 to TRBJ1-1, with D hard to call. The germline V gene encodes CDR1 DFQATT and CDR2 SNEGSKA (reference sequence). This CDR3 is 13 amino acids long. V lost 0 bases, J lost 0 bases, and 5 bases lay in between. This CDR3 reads CSAREGLNTEAFF. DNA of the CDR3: TGCAGTGCTAGAGAAGGGTTGAACACTGAAGCTTTCTTT.

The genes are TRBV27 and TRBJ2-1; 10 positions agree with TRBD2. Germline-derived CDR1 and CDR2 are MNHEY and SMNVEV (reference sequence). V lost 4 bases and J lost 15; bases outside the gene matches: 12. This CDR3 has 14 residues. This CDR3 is CASSWASGGAEWFF. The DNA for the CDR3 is TGTGCCAGCAGTTGGGCGAGCGGGGGGGCGGAATGGTTCTTC.

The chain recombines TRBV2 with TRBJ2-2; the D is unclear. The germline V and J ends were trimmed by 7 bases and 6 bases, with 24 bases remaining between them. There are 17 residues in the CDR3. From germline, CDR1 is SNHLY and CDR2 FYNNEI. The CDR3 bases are TGTGCCAGCATTCTTAACGGTGGAGCTTCCATGTCCGGGGAGCTGTTTTTT. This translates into CASILNGGASMSGELFF.

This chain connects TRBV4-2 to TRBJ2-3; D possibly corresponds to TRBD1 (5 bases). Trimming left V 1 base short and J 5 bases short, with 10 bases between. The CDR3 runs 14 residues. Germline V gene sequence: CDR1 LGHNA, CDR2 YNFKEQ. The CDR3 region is CASSQGGPGDTQYF. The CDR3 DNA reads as TGTGCCAGCAGCCAAGGGGGCCCGGGAGATACGCAGTATTTT.

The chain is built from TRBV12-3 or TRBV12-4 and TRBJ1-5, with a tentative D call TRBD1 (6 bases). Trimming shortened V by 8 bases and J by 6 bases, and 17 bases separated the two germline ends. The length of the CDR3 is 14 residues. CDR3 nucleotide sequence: TGTGCCAGCTCACCTTGGGGGGCTGGTCAGCCCCAGCATTTT. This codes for CASSPWGAGQPQHF.

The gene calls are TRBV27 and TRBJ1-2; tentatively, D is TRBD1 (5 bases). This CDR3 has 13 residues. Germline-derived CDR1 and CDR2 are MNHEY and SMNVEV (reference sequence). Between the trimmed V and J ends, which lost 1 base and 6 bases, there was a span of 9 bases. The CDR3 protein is CASSLFRDHGYTF. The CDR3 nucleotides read TGTGCCAGCAGTTTATTTAGGGACCATGGCTACACCTTC.

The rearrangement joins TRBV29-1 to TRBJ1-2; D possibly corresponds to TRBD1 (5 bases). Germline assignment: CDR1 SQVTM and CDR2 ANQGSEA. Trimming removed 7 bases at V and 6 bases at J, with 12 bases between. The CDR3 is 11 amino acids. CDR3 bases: TGCAGCGCAAACAGGAGAGATGGCTACACCTTC. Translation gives CSANRRDGYTF.

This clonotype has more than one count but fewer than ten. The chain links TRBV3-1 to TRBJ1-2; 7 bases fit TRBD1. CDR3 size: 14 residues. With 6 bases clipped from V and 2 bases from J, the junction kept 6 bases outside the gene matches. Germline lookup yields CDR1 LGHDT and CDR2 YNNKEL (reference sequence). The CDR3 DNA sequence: TGTGCCAGCAGTCTCGAGACAGGGAACTATGGCTACACCTTC. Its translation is CASSLETGNYGYTF.

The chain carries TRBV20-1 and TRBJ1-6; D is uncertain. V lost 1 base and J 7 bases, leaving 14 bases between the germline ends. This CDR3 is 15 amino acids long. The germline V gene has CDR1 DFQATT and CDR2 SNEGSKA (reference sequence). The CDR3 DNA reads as TGCAGTGCTAGAGGATACAGTAGTGTGAATTCACCCCTCCACTTT. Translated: CSARGYSSVNSPLHF.

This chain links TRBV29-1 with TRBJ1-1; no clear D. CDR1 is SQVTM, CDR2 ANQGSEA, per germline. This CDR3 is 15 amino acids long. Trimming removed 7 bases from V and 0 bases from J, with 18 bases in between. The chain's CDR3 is CSASPGPRMNTEAFF. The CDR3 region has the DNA TGCAGCGCTAGCCCGGGCCCACGAATGAACACTGAAGCTTTCTTT.

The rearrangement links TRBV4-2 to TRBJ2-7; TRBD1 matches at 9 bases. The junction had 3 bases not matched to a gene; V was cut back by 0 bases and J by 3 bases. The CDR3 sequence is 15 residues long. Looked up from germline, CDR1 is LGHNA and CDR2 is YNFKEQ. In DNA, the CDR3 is TGTGCCAGCAGCCAAGAAAGGACAGGGGTCTACGAGCAGTACTTC. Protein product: CASSQERTGVYEQYF.

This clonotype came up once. The CDR3 DNA reads as TGTGCCAGCAGCCCGACCCGGAATTCTGGGGCCAACGTCCTGACTTTC. Translation: CASSPTRNSGANVLTF. The chain recombines TRBV4-2 with TRBJ2-6; D is unresolved. Trimming removed 4 bases at V and 1 base at J, with 11 bases between. The CDR3 consists of 16 residues. Germline assignment: CDR1 LGHNA and CDR2 YNFKEQ.

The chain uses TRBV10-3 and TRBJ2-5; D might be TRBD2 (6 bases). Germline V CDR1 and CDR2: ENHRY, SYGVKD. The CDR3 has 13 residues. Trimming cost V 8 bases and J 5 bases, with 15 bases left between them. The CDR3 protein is CAIALGGGETQYF. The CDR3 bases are TGTGCCATCGCCCTTGGGGGAGGCGAGACCCAGTACTTC.

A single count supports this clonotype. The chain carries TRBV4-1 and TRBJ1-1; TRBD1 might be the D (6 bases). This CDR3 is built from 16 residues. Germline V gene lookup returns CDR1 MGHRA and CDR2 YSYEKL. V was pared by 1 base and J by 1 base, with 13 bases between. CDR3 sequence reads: CASSQASTDRNTEAFF. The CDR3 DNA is TGCGCCAGCAGCCAAGCCTCGACGGACAGGAACACTGAAGCTTTCTTT.